This entry lists 4 T cell receptor beta chains sequenced from one sample in a study of cytomegalovirus exposure and HLA in healthy donors. With 60 Vbeta and 13 Jbeta primers, the PCR was carried out. The table came from immunoSEQ multiplex PCR; TCRdb's copy has only in-frame clones and leaves some out. The top ten clones hold about 3.4% of a sample with about 150,000 clones, over 70% of them seen once. The sample taken for sequencing was PBMCs. The receptors were sampled from a woman aged 45-65 years in good health and CMV-seropositive.

V usage is TRBV11-3 and J usage is TRBJ2-1, with a possible D match to TRBD1 (6 bases). Germline values: CDR1 SGHNT, CDR2 YENEEA. The CDR3 loop spans 11 amino acids. Trimming took 5 bases from V and 14 from J, leaving 13 bases between them. The CDR3 here is CASSLRQEEFF. The CDR3, as DNA: TGTGCCAGCAGCCTCAGACAGGAGGAGTTCTTC. The complete variable domain, with remaining parts taken from reference TRBV11-3 and TRBJ2-1, reads EAGVVQSPRYKIIEKKQPVAFWCNPISGHNTLYWYLQNLGQGPELLIRYENEEAVDDSQLPKDRFSAERLKGVDSTLKIQPAELGDSAVYLCASSLRQEEFFGPGTRLTVL.

The chain recombines TRBV27 with TRBJ2-7; tentatively, D is TRBD2 (6 bases). The CDR3 is made up of 14 amino acids. In germline, CDR1 is MNHEY, CDR2 SMNVEV (reference sequence). Trimming took off 4 bases at V and 3 bases at J, with 13 bases between the two ends. For the CDR3, the DNA is TGTGCCAGCAGTTCGGGGGAAAAACTCTACGAGCAGTACTTC. Its protein product is CASSSGEKLYEQYF.

This clone was detected a few times. J is TRBJ2-7 and V is TRBV4-2; 10 nucleotides line up with TRBD2. The CDR3 runs 18 residues. The ends lost 4 bases at V and 0 bases at J; junction bases unmatched: 12. CDR1 is LGHNA and CDR2 is YNFKEQ in the germline V gene. The CDR3, as DNA: TGTGCCAGCAGCCGACTCCCGGGACTAGCGCCGAGCTCCTACGAGCAGTACTTC. Its translation is CASSRLPGLAPSSYEQYF.

In this sample, this clone turned up once. The gene calls are TRBV29-1 and TRBJ1-1, with 8 bases lining up with TRBD1. Germline V gene lookup returns CDR1 SQVTM and CDR2 ANQGSEA. CDR3 length equals 11 residues. The J segment lost 7 bases and the V segment lost 4 bases, leaving 2 bases of the junction unmatched. CDR3 in amino acids: CSVAGTGEAFF. CDR3 DNA sequence: TGCAGCGTTGCCGGGACAGGTGAAGCTTTCTTT.